These 5 T cell receptor beta chains came from one sample sequenced in a study of blood T cell repertoires in COVID-19. TCRdb keeps only in-frame clones here, not all; method: immunoSEQ multiplex PCR. This sample has around 12,000 clones, with over 75% found just once. The material sequenced was peripheral blood. The receptor source for this set is a human donor in a cohort sampled during active COVID-19.

The V call is TRBV29-1, the J call TRBJ1-1; D is possibly TRBD1 (6 bases). CDR3 length equals 15 residues. Germline CDR1 SQVTM, CDR2 ANQGSEA. V was cut by 2 bases and J by 3 bases, with 16 bases left in between. The CDR3 reads CSVEPLEGGDTEAFF. CDR3 DNA: TGCAGCGTTGAACCCTTAGAAGGGGGAGACACTGAAGCTTTCTTT. Full variable domain (remainder filled in from reference TRBV29-1 and TRBJ1-1): SAVISQKPSRDICQRGTSLTIQCQVDSQVTMMFWYRQQPGQSLTLIATANQGSEATYESGFVIDKFPISRPNLTFSTLTVSNMSPEDSSIYLCSVEPLEGGDTEAFFGQGTRLTVV.

This rearrangement joins TRBV4-1 to TRBJ1-5; 10 bases are shared with TRBD1. CDR3 size: 16 residues. The germline V gene has CDR1 MGHRA and CDR2 YSYEKL. J was trimmed by 7 bases and V by 1 base; bases with no gene match: 7. The CDR3 sequence is CASSQGQGARWQPQHF. The CDR3 nucleotides read TGCGCCAGCAGCCAAGGACAGGGGGCGCGATGGCAGCCCCAGCATTTT.

This chain links TRBV29-1 with TRBJ2-3, with D perhaps matching TRBD2 (5 bases). This CDR3 has 13 amino acids. V was shortened by 4 bases and J by 0 bases, with 8 bases between the two germline ends. Germline assignment: CDR1 SQVTM and CDR2 ANQGSEA. This CDR3 reads CSVVRGSTDTQYF. In DNA form, the CDR3 reads TGCAGCGTTGTTCGCGGGAGCACAGATACGCAGTATTTT.

The genes are TRBV3-1 (or the pseudogene TRBV3-2) and TRBJ1-1; D is unclear. V lost 1 base and J lost 7, with 13 bases in between. CDR1 LGHDT and CDR2 YNNKEL come from the germline V gene (reference sequence). This CDR3 spans 14 amino acids. The CDR3 is CASSQGRGIIEAFF. DNA for the CDR3: TGTGCCAGCAGCCAAGGTCGAGGGATTATTGAAGCTTTCTTT.

The V gene is TRBV5-6, the J gene TRBJ2-7; D is possibly TRBD2 (5 bases). The CDR3 covers 13 residues. Germline loops: CDR1 SGHDT, CDR2 YYEEEE. The germline V and J ends were trimmed by 0 bases and 3 bases, with 7 bases remaining between them. CDR3 protein: CASSLGGVYEQYF. Written as DNA, the CDR3 is TGTGCCAGCAGCTTGGGGGGAGTCTACGAGCAGTACTTC.